This entry lists 9 T cell receptor beta chains sequenced from one sample in a study of blood T cell repertoires in COVID-19. Profiled with immunoSEQ multiplex PCR; TCRdb holds only in-frame clones, not every one. The sample includes about 190,000 clones, more than 70% of them seen just once. The sample consisted of peripheral blood. The receptor set was obtained from a woman older than 75 with active or convalescent COVID-19.

The chain joins TRBV7-2 to TRBJ2-1, with 7 positions matching TRBD2. In germline, CDR1 is SGHTA, CDR2 FQGNSA. The CDR3 consists of 16 residues. V was pared by 1 base and J by 0 bases, with 3 bases of the junction left unmatched. CDR3 amino acids: CASSLVGGSSYNEQFF. The CDR3 DNA reads TGTGCCAGCAGCTTAGTTGGCGGGAGCTCCTACAATGAGCAGTTCTTC.

This clone was recorded once. The chain combines TRBV5-1 with TRBJ1-2, with D uncertain. This CDR3 spans 14 amino acids. Germline CDR1 and CDR2: SGHRS and YFSETQ. Deletions cut 2 bases from V and 0 bases from J, with 8 bases between. The CDR3 is CASSLFEANYGYTF. CDR3 bases: TGCGCCAGCAGCTTATTTGAGGCTAACTATGGCTACACCTTC.

V is TRBV6-6 and J is TRBJ1-2; D gene ambiguous. The CDR3 is made up of 13 amino acids. The V gene lost 7 bases and the J gene lost 8 bases, with 17 bases spanning the gap. CDR1 and CDR2 (germline): MNHNY, SVGAGI (reference sequence). CDR3 sequence reads: CASTLTEPGGYTF. CDR3 sequence (DNA): TGTGCCAGCACTCTGACCGAGCCGGGAGGCTACACCTTC.

The chain carries TRBV2 and TRBJ1-4; 7 nucleotides match TRBD1. The V segment lost 5 bases and the J segment 5 bases; nucleotides outside the gene matches: 11. The CDR3 runs to 16 residues. Germline-derived CDR1 and CDR2 are SNHLY and FYNNEI. Written as DNA, the CDR3 is TGTGCCAGCAGTCCCACCTCACAGGGGATAAATGAAAAACTGTTTTTT. It yields the protein CASSPTSQGINEKLFF.

J is TRBJ1-2 and V is TRBV6-6; 8 nucleotides match TRBD1. The J segment lost 7 bases and the V segment lost 6 bases, leaving 10 bases of the junction unmatched. This CDR3 has 14 residues. Looked up from germline, CDR1 is MNHNY and CDR2 is SVGAGI (reference sequence). The CDR3 nucleotides are TGTGCCAGCAGCGGGCGGACAGGGACGTTTGGCTACACCTTC. Its translation is CASSGRTGTFGYTF.

The chain couples TRBV5-6 to TRBJ1-5; D is ambiguous. This CDR3 region has 13 residues. Germline-derived CDR1 and CDR2 are SGHDT and YYEEEE. Trimming pared 0 bases from V and 5 bases from J, leaving 6 bases between. This CDR3 reads CASSLAGDQPQHF. The CDR3 nucleotides are TGTGCCAGCAGCTTGGCCGGAGATCAGCCCCAGCATTTT.

This sequence joins TRBV19 and TRBJ2-2, with a tentative D call TRBD2 (6 bases). Germline CDR1 and CDR2: LNHDA and SQIVND (reference sequence). The CDR3 sequence is 15 residues long. Trimming left V 6 bases short and J 0 bases short, with 11 bases between. In DNA form, the CDR3 reads TGTGCCAGTAGACGGGAGACTACGAACACCGGGGAGCTGTTTTTT. This translates into CASRRETTNTGELFF.

Concerning this clone itself: At the DNA level, this CDR3 is encoded by other sequences in the same sample as well. The gene calls are TRBV7-9 and TRBJ1-3; D is perhaps TRBD1 (6 bases). Deletions cut 4 bases from V and 4 bases from J, with 8 bases between. Germline V gives CDR1 SEHNR, CDR2 FQNEAQ (reference sequence). This CDR3 spans 13 amino acids. The CDR3: CASSSGQGNTIYF. In nucleotides, the CDR3 is TGTGCCAGCAGCTCAGGACAGGGAAACACCATATATTTT.

The V call is TRBV14, the J call TRBJ2-1, with unresolved D. V lost 4 bases, J lost 10 bases, and 5 bases lay in between. Germline lookup yields CDR1 SGHDN and CDR2 FVKESK. The CDR3 runs 10 residues. The CDR3 DNA is TGTGCCAGCAGCCCCGTCGAGCAGTTCTTC. Its protein product is CASSPVEQFF.